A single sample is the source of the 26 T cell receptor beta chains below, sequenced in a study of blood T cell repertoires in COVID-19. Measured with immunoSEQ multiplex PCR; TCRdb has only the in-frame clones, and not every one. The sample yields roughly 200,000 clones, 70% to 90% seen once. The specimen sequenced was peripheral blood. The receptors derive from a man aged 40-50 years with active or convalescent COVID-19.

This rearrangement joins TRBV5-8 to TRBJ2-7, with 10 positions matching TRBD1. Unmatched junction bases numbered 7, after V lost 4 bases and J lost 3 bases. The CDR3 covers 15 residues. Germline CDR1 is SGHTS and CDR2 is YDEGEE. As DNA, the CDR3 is TGTGCCAGCAGCGTACCGGGACAGGGGATCTACGAGCAGTACTTC. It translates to CASSVPGQGIYEQYF.

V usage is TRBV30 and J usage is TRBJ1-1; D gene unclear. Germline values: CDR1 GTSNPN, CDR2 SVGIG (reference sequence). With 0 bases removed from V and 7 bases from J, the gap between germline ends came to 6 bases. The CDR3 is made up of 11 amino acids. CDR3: CAWSVEVEAFF. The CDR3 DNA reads TGTGCCTGGAGTGTAGAGGTTGAAGCTTTCTTT.

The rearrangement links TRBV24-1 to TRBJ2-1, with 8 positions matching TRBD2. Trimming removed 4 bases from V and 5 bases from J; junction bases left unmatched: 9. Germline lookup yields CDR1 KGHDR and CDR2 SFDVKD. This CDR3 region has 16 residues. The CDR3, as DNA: TGTGCCACCAGTGACACCGGGACTAGAGGCGACAATGAGCAGTTCTTC. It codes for CATSDTGTRGDNEQFF.

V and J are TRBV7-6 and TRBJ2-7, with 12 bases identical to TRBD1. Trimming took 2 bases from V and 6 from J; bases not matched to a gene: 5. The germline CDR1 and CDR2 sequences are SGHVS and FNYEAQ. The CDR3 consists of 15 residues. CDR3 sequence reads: CASSLSGTGGGEQYF. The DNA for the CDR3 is TGTGCCAGCAGCTTATCCGGGACAGGGGGCGGCGAGCAGTACTTC.

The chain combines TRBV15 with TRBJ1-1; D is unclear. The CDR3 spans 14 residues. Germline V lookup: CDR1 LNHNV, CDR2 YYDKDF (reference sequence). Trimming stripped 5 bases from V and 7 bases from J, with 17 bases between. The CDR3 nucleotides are TGTGCCACCAGCGGAGGAGGCAGCCCCATTGAAGCTTTCTTT. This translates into CATSGGGSPIEAFF.

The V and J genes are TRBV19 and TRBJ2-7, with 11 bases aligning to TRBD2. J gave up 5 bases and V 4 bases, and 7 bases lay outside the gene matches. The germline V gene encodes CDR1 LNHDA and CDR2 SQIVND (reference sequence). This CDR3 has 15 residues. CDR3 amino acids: CASSKKLAGAHEQYF. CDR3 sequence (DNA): TGTGCCAGTAGTAAGAAACTAGCGGGGGCTCACGAGCAGTACTTC.

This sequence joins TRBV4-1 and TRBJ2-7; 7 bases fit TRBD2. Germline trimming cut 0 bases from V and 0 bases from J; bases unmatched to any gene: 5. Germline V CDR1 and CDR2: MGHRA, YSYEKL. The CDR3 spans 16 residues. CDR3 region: CASSQEPWTSSYEQYF. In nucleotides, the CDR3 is TGCGCCAGCAGCCAAGAACCCTGGACTAGCTCCTACGAGCAGTACTTC.

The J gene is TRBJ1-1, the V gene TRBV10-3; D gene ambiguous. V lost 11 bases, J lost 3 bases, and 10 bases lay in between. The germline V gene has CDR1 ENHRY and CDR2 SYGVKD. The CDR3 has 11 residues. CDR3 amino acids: CAARTDTEAFF. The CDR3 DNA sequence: TGTGCCGCCCGGACTGACACTGAAGCTTTCTTT.

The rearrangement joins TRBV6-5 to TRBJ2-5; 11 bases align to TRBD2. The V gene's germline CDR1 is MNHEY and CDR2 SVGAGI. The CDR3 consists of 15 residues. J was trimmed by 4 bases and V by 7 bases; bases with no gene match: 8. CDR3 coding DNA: TGTGCCAGCACTTCACTAGCGGGGGCAAGAGAGACCCAGTACTTC. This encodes CASTSLAGARETQYF.

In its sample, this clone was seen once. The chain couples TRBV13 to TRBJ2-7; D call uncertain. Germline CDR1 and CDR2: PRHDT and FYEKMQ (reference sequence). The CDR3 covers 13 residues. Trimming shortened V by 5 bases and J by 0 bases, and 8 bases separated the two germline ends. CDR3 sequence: CASSLESSYEQYF. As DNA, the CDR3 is TGTGCCAGCAGCCTGGAGAGCTCCTACGAGCAGTACTTC.

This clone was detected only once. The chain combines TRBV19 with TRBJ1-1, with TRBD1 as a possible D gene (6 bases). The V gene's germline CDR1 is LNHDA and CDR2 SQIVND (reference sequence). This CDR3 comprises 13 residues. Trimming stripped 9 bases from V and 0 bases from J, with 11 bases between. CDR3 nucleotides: TGTGCCAGCTCCCAGGGGCTGAACACTGAAGCTTTCTTT. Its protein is CASSQGLNTEAFF.

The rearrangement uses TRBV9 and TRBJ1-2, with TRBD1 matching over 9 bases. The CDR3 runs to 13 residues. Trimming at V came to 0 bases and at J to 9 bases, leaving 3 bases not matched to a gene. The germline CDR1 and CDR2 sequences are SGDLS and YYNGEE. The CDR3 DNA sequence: TGTGCCAGCAGCGTAGGGACAGGGGCTAGCTACACCTTC. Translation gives CASSVGTGASYTF.

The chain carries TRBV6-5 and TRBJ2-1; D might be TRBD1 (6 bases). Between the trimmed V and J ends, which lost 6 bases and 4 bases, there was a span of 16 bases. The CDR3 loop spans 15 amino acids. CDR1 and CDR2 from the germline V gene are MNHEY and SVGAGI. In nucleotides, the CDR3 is TGTGCCAGCAGGCCAATGGACAGAGTTTACAATGAGCAGTTCTTC. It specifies CASRPMDRVYNEQFF.

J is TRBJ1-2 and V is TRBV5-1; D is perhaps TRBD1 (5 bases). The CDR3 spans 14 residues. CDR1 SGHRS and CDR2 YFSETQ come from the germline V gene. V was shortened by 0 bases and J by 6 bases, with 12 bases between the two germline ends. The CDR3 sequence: CASSLEQGWDGYTF. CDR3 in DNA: TGCGCCAGCAGCTTGGAGCAGGGATGGGATGGCTACACCTTC.

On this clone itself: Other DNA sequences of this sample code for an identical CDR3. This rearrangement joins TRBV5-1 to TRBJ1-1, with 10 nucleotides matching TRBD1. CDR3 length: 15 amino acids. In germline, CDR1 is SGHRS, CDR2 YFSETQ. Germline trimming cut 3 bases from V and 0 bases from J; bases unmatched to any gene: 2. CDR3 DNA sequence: TGCGCCAGCAGCTCGGGACAGGGGATGAACACTGAAGCTTTCTTT. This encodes CASSSGQGMNTEAFF.

The CDR3 DNA is TGCGCCAGCAGCTCGCAAGGACAGGGAAACACTGAAGCTTTCTTT. Its protein product is CASSSQGQGNTEAFF. The genes are TRBV5-1 and TRBJ1-1; 8 positions match TRBD1. The CDR3 extends over 15 amino acids. Trimming at V came to 3 bases and at J to 2 bases, leaving 6 bases not matched to a gene. From germline, CDR1 is SGHRS and CDR2 YFSETQ.

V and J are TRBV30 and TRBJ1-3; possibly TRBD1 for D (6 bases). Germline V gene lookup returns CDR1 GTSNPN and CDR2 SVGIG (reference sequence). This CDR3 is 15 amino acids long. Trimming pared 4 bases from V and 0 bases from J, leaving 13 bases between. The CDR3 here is CAWTHRVSSGNTIYF. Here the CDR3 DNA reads TGTGCCTGGACTCACAGGGTCAGCTCTGGAAACACCATATATTTT. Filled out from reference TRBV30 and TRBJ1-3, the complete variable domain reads SQTIHQWPATLVQPVGSPLSLECTVEGTSNPNLYWYRQAAGRGLQLLFYSVGIGQISSEVPQNLSASRPQDRQFILSSKKLLLSDSGFYLCAWTHRVSSGNTIYFGEGSWLTVV.

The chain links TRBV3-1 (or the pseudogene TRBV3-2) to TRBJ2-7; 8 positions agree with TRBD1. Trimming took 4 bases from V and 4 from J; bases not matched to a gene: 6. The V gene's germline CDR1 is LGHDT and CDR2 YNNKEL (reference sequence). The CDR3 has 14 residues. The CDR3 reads CASSPQGQVYEQYF. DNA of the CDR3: TGTGCCAGCAGCCCTCAGGGACAGGTGTACGAGCAGTACTTC.

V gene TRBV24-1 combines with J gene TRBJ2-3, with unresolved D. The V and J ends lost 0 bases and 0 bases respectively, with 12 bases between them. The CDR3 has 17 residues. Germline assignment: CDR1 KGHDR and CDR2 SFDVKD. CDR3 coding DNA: TGTGCCACCAGTGATTTGTTTGGAGAGCAAAGCACAGATACGCAGTATTTT. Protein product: CATSDLFGEQSTDTQYF.

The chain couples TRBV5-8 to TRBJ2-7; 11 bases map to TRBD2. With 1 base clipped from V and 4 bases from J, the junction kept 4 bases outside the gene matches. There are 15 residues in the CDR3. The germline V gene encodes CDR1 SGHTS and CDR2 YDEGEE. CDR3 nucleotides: TGTGCCAGCAGCTTGAGACTAGCGGGGTTATACGAGCAGTACTTC. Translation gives CASSLRLAGLYEQYF.

The CDR3 reads CASSQDPAGPETQYF. DNA of the CDR3: TGCGCCAGCAGCCAAGATCCCGCAGGGCCTGAGACCCAGTACTTC. The rearrangement uses TRBV4-3 and TRBJ2-5, with D possibly TRBD1 on 5 matching bases. The germline V gene encodes CDR1 LGHNA and CDR2 YSLEER. Trimming removed 0 bases from V and 5 bases from J, with 13 bases in between. CDR3 length: 15 amino acids.

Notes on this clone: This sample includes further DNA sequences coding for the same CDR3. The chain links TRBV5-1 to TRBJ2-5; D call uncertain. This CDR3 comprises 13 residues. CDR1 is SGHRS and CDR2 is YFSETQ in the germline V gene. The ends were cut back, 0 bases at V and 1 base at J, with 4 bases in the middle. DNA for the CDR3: TGCGCCAGCAGCTTGGGCGTCCAAGAGACCCAGTACTTC. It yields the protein CASSLGVQETQYF.

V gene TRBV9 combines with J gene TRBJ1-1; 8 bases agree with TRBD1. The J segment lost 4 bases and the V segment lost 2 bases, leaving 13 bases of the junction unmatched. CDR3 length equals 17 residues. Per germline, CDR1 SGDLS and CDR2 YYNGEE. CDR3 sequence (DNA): TGTGCCAGCAGCGTCCTCCCCCCACAGGGGGGCCTCACTGAAGCTTTCTTT. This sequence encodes CASSVLPPQGGLTEAFF.

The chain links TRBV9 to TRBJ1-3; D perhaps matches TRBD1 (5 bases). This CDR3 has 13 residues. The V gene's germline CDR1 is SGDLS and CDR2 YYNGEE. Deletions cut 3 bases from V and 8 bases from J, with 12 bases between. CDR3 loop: CASSANRLDTIYF. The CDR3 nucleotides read TGTGCCAGCAGCGCAAACAGGCTGGACACCATATATTTT. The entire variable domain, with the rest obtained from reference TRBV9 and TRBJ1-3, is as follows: DSGVTQTPKHLITATGQRVTLRCSPRSGDLSVYWYQQSLDQGLQFLIQYYNGEERAKGNILERFSAQQFPDLHSELNLSSLELGDSALYFCASSANRLDTIYFGEGSWLTVV.

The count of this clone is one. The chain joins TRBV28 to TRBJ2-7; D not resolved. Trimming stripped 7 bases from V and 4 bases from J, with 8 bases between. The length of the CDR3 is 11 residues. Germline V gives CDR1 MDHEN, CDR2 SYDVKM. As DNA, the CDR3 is TGTGCCAGCACTACAGATTACGAGCAGTACTTC. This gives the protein CASTTDYEQYF.

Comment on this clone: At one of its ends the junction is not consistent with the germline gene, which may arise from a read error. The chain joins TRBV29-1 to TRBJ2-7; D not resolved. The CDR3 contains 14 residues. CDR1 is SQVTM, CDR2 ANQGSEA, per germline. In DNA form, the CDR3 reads TGCAGCGTTGTAGGTGGGCTCCACTCCTACGAGCAGTACTTT. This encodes CSVVGGLHSYEQYF.